The 8 T cell receptor beta chains below all came from one sample that was sequenced in a study of T cells in Graves' hyperthyroidism and ophthalmopathy. Amplified regions were TCR beta CDR3 sequences from RNA transcripts. The HTBI set primed first-round TCR CDR3 RT-PCR. TCRdb ran MiXCR on the multiplex PCR reads and lists one entry per CDR3 protein. The sample carries about 360,000 distinct CDR3 sequences, 13% recorded once. Material: blood. The receptors here all came from a woman under 30 with Graves' hyperthyroidism.

This clonotype was found many times. This chain links TRBV28 with TRBJ1-1, with TRBD1 matching over 7 bases. Germline V gene data show CDR1 as MDHEN and CDR2 as SYDVKM. This CDR3 has 14 amino acids. V shed 4 bases and J 4 bases; nucleotides not matched to a gene: 6. As DNA, the CDR3 is TGTGCCAGCAGTTCTACAGGGGAGGGCACTGAAGCTTTCTTT. Translation: CASSSTGEGTEAFF. Variable domain in full (rest from reference TRBV28 and TRBJ1-1): DVKVTQSSRYLVKRTGEKVFLECVQDMDHENMFWYRQDPGLGLRLIYFSYDVKMKEKGDIPEGYSVSREKKERFSLILESASTNQTSMYLCASSSTGEGTEAFFGQGTRLTVV.

The sample holds a few counts of this clonotype. This chain links TRBV12-3 or TRBV12-4 with TRBJ2-2; a possible D gene is TRBD1 (6 bases). This CDR3 contains 17 residues. Deletions cut 6 bases from V and 3 bases from J, with 20 bases between. The CDR3 nucleotides are TGTGCCAGCAGGCGAATTACAGGGAAGGGGGACACCGGGGAGCTGTTTTTT. Amino acid sequence: CASRRITGKGDTGELFF.

CDR3 region: CASSAPGASGGANTGELFF. The DNA for the CDR3 is TGTGCCAGCAGTGCTCCCGGCGCTAGCGGGGGGGCGAACACCGGGGAGCTGTTTTTT. The V call is TRBV6-1, the J call TRBJ2-2; 12 nucleotides align to TRBD2. Losses at the gene ends were 4 bases for V and 0 bases for J; bases not matched to a gene: 9. Germline loops: CDR1 MNHNS, CDR2 SASEGT. This CDR3 contains 19 residues.

This clonotype occurred many times. The V call is TRBV2, the J call TRBJ2-5; D is unclear. Germline V gene data show CDR1 as SNHLY and CDR2 as FYNNEI. Trimming left V 4 bases short and J 3 bases short, with 9 bases between. The CDR3 contains 13 residues. CDR3 amino acids: CASSAAEEETQYF. The CDR3 DNA is TGTGCCAGCAGTGCGGCGGAAGAAGAGACCCAGTACTTC.

CDR3: CSARWRHYGYTF. Written as DNA, the CDR3 is TGCAGTGCTAGATGGAGGCACTATGGCTACACCTTC. This chain connects TRBV20-1 to TRBJ1-2; D is unclear. CDR1 and CDR2 from the germline V gene are DFQATT and SNEGSKA (reference sequence). The CDR3 has 12 amino acids. The V end was cut by 2 bases, the J end by 3 bases, with 7 bases between.

The chain combines TRBV6-2 or TRBV6-3 with TRBJ2-6, with D uncertain. Germline lookup yields CDR1 MNHEY and CDR2 SVGEGT. V was pared by 0 bases and J by 2 bases, with 14 bases between. This CDR3 is 18 amino acids long. In DNA, the CDR3 is TGTGCCAGCAGTTACTCGGTATCAGTGAAACCTGGGGCCAACGTCCTGACTTTC. Amino acids: CASSYSVSVKPGANVLTF.

The chain carries TRBV10-2 and TRBJ1-4, with D perhaps matching TRBD1 (5 bases). V was trimmed by 4 bases and J by 8 bases, leaving 14 bases between them. Per germline, CDR1 WSHSY and CDR2 SAAADI. This CDR3 comprises 14 residues. The chain's CDR3 is CASSASQGTEKLFF. For the CDR3, the DNA is TGCGCCAGCAGTGCGTCGCAGGGAACGGAAAAACTGTTTTTT.

A few counts support this clonotype. A much larger clone is a single base away; this may be a read error. The V gene is TRBV5-5, the J gene TRBJ1-1, with D tentatively TRBD1 (6 bases). The CDR3 covers 14 residues. Trimming pared 4 bases from V and 3 bases from J, leaving 13 bases between. CDR1 SGHKS and CDR2 YYEKEE come from the germline V gene (reference sequence). The CDR3 here is CASSGQTLDTEAFF. The CDR3 bases are TGTGCCAGCAGCGGACAGACCTTGGACACTGAAGCTTTCTTT.